This note documents a single T cell receptor beta chain sequence. Its antigen is currently unknown. This record comes from a study of T cell responses to AZD1222 COVID-19 vaccine. Findings and caveats of the study: Vaccine-associated CD4 TCRs spanned spike, dominant at 160-218 and 743-854. Only a handful of AZD1222 recipients tested seropositive at baseline. Among the donors, most were white British and more were female, and clonal diversity was possibly underestimated.

Losses at the gene ends were 6 bases for V and 1 base for J; bases not matched to a gene: 4. The CDR3 runs to 16 residues. Germline lookup yields CDR1 MDHEN and CDR2 SYDVKM. The table came from immunoSEQ multiplex PCR; TCRdb's copy has only in-frame clones and leaves some out. The sample consists of 95,000 to 150,000 clones, around nine tenths of them appearing once. The TCR was taken from an adult who received the MenACWY meningococcal vaccine as a control. The chain employs TRBV28 and TRBJ2-5; 14 bases are shared with TRBD2. The specimen was peripheral blood, collected 28 days after the second dose of the MenACWY control vaccine. As DNA, the CDR3 is TGTGCCAGCAGATTCGGGACTAGCGGGGGCCAAGAGACCCAGTACTTC. It yields the protein CASRFGTSGGQETQYF.